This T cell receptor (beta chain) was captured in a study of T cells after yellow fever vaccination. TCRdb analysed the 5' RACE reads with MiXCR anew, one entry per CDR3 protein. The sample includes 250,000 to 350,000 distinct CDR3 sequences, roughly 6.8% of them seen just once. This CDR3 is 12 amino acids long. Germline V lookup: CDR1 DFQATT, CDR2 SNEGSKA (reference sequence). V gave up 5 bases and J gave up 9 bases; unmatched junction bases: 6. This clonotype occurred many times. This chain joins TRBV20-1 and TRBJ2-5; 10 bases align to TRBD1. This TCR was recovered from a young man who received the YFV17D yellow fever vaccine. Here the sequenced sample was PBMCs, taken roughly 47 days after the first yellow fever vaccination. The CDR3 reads CSALDRGGSQYF. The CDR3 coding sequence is TGCAGTGCTCTGGACAGGGGGGGTTCCCAGTACTTC.